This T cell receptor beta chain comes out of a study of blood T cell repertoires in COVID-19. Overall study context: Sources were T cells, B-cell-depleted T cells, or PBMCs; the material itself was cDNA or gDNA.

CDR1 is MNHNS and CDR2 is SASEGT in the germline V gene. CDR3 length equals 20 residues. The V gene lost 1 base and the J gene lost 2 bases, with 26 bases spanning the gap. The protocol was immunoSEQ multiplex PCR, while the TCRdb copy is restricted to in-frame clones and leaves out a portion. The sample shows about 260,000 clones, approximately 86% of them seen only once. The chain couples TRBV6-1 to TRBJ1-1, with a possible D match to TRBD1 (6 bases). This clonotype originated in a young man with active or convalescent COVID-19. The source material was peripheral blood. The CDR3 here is CASSEVGLGQKLIPNTEAFF. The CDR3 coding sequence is TGTGCCAGCAGTGAAGTCGGTCTCGGACAGAAATTAATACCCAACACTGAAGCTTTCTTT.